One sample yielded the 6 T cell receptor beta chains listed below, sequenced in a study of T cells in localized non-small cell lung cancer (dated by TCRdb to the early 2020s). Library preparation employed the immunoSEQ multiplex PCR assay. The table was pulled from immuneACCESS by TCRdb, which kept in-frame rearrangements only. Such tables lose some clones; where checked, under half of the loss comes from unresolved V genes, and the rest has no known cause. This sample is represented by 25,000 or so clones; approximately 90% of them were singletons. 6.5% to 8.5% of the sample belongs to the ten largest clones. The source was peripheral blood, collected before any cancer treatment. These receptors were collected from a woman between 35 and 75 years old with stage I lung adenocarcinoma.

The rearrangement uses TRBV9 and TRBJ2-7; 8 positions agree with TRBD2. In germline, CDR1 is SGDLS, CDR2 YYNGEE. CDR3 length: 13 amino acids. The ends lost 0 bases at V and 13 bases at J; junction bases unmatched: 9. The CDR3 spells CASSVVGSGDIYF. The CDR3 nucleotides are TGTGCCAGCAGCGTAGTGGGTAGCGGGGACATCTACTTC.

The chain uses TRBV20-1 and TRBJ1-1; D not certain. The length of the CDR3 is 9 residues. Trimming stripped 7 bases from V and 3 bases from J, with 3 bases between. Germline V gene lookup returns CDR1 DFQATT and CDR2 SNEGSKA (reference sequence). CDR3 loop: CSGHTEAFF. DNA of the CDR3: TGCAGTGGGCACACTGAAGCTTTCTTT.

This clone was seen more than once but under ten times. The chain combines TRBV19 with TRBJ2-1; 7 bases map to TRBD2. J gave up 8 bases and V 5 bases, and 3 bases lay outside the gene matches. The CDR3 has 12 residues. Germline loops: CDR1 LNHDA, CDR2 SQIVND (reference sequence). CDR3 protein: CASSEGRDEQFF. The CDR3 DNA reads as TGTGCCAGTAGTGAGGGGAGGGATGAGCAGTTCTTC.

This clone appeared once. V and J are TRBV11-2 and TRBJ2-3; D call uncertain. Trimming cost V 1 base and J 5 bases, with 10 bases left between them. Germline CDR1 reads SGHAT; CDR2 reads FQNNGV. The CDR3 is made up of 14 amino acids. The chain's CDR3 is CASSLGPDGDTQYF. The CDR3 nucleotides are TGTGCCAGCAGCTTAGGGCCGGACGGAGATACGCAGTATTTT.

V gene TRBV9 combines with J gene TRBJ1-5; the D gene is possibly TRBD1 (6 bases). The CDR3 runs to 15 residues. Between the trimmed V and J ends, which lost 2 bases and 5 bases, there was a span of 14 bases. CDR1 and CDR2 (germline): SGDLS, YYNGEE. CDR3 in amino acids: CASSVSGARHQPQHF. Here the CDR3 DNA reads TGTGCCAGCAGCGTTTCGGGGGCTAGGCATCAGCCCCAGCATTTT.

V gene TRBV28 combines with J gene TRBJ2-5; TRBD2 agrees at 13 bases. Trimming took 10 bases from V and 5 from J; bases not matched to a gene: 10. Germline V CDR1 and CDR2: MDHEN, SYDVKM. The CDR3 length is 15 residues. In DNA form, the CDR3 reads TGTGCCATCGGTACTAGCGGGAGGGTCGCGGAGACCCAGTACTTC. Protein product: CAIGTSGRVAETQYF.